This T cell receptor beta chain was observed in a study of T cells in Graves' hyperthyroidism and ophthalmopathy. Study-wide points: Progression to ophthalmopathy was predicted a median of about 6.6 months early.

Pregnant or lactating patients were excluded, as were those with uncontrolled infection or other autoimmune disease. This clonotype was seen ten or more times. Its target is not known. It was RNA transcripts that yielded the amplified TCR beta CDR3 regions. First-round RT-PCR with HTBI primers amplified the TCR CDR3 region. TCRdb re-called the multiplex PCR reads through MiXCR, storing one row per CDR3 protein. The data show 620,000 or so distinct CDR3 sequences, with approximately 14% seen just once and roughly an eighth held by the top ten. The receptor's source is a woman between 50 and 59 years old with Graves' ophthalmopathy. Sequenced material: blood.

The CDR3 sequence is CASAKPDTGELFF. CDR3 sequence (DNA): TGTGCCAGCGCCAAACCGGATACCGGGGAGCTGTTTTTT. This chain connects TRBV7-6 to TRBJ2-2; D gene uncertain. CDR1 and CDR2 from the germline V gene are SGHVS and FNYEAQ. The CDR3 totals 13 residues. Trimming removed 8 bases at V and 5 bases at J, with 12 bases between. Complete variable domain (other parts from reference TRBV7-6 and TRBJ2-2): GAGVSQSPRYKVTKRGQDVALRCDPISGHVSLYWYRQALGQGPEFLTYFNYEAQQDKSGLPNDRFSAERPEGSISTLTIQRTEQRDSAMYRCASAKPDTGELFFGEGSRLTVL.